The rows below give T cell receptor beta chains drawn from one sample of a study of T cells in Graves' hyperthyroidism and ophthalmopathy. TCRdb called the multiplex PCR reads again in MiXCR, with one record for every CDR3 protein. This sample has about 760,000 distinct CDR3 sequences; approximately 36% occur once, and the top ten carry around 31%. The sample taken for sequencing was blood. The source is a woman aged 40 to 49 with Graves' hyperthyroidism. CDR3s include the opening cysteine and the closing phenylalanine or tryptophan. The order of the fields is clone size, J gene, V gene, D gene, CDR3 protein, CDR3 DNA. The D gene is left open where the match is weak. Some rows mark clone size as missing; the rest say once, few, many or name a class of expanded clone.

clone_size: many
j_call: TRBJ1-1
v_call: TRBV4-3
d_call: NA
cdr3_aa: CASSQVGNTEAFF
cdr3_nt: TGTGCCAGCAGCCAAGTTGGCAACACTGAAGCTTTCTTT

clone_size: NA
j_call: TRBJ2-7
v_call: TRBV11-2
d_call: NA
cdr3_aa: CATLGNSSSYEQYF
cdr3_nt: TGTGCCACCCTAGGGAACTCTAGCTCCTACGAGCAGTACTTC

clone_size: NA
j_call: TRBJ1-4
v_call: TRBV14
d_call: NA
cdr3_aa: CASSQFLQVELFF
cdr3_nt: TGTGCCAGCAGCCAATTTTTGCAGGTGGAACTGTTTTTT

clone_size: few
j_call: TRBJ1-5
v_call: TRBV6-2/TRBV6-3
d_call: NA
cdr3_aa: CASTPGVATGVSTQHF
cdr3_nt: TGTGCCAGCACACCGGGGGTCGCCACCGGGGTTTCGACCCAGCATTTT

clone_size: once
j_call: TRBJ2-7
v_call: TRBV18
d_call: TRBD1
cdr3_aa: CASTTNRDSYEQCF
cdr3_nt: TGTGCCAGCACAACAAACCGGGACAGTTACGAGCAGTGCTTC

clone_size: few
j_call: TRBJ2-7
v_call: TRBV13
d_call: TRBD1
cdr3_aa: CASSRPRTGSYEQYF
cdr3_nt: TGTGCCAGCAGTCGCCCTCGGACAGGCTCCTACGAGCAGTACTTC

clone_size: NA
j_call: TRBJ2-3
v_call: TRBV5-1
d_call: TRBD2
cdr3_aa: CASSYSGRTGTQYF
cdr3_nt: TGTGCCAGCAGCTATAGCGGGAGAACAGGTACGCAGTATTTT

clone_size: NA
j_call: TRBJ2-7
v_call: TRBV20-1
d_call: NA
cdr3_aa: CSARTGLLYEQYF
cdr3_nt: TGCAGTGCTCGAACCGGCCTTCTCTACGAGCAGTACTTC

clone_size: many
j_call: TRBJ2-6
v_call: TRBV2
d_call: NA
cdr3_aa: CASPEGVSGANVLTF
cdr3_nt: TGTGCCAGCCCAGAGGGGGTCTCTGGGGCCAACGTCCTGACTTTC

clone_size: NA
j_call: TRBJ2-5
v_call: TRBV6-6
d_call: NA
cdr3_aa: CASSYSPLALQQETQYF
cdr3_nt: TGTGCCAGCAGTTACTCCCCCCTAGCGCTCCAGCAAGAGACCCAGTACTTC

clone_size: few
j_call: TRBJ2-5
v_call: TRBV7-9
d_call: NA
cdr3_aa: CASSFEGIQETQYF
cdr3_nt: TGTGCCAGCAGCTTCGAGGGGATTCAAGAGACCCAGTACTTC

clone_size: NA
j_call: TRBJ2-7
v_call: TRBV7-8
d_call: NA
cdr3_aa: CASGYAGEQYF
cdr3_nt: TGTGCCAGCGGATACGCGGGGGAGCAGTACTTC

clone_size: many
j_call: TRBJ1-6
v_call: TRBV2
d_call: TRBD1
cdr3_aa: CASSKNTGVRSPLHF
cdr3_nt: TGTGCCAGCAGTAAGAATACAGGGGTGAGGTCACCCCTCCACTTT

clone_size: few
j_call: TRBJ2-7
v_call: TRBV6-5
d_call: NA
cdr3_aa: CASSYLGHSYEQYF
cdr3_nt: TGTGCCAGCAGTTACCTGGGACATTCCTACGAGCAGTACTTC

clone_size: many
j_call: TRBJ1-5
v_call: TRBV7-2
d_call: NA
cdr3_aa: CASSLSEHQPQHF
cdr3_nt: TGTGCCAGCAGCTTATCAGAGCATCAGCCCCAGCATTTT

clone_size: NA
j_call: TRBJ1-1
v_call: TRBV11-3
d_call: NA
cdr3_aa: CASSLGASTEAFF
cdr3_nt: TGTGCCAGCAGCTTAGGGGCCTCGACTGAAGCTTTCTTT

clone_size: many
j_call: TRBJ1-1
v_call: TRBV2
d_call: TRBD1
cdr3_aa: CASTLRRGESRGHTEAFF
cdr3_nt: TGTGCCAGCACCCTCCGCCGGGGAGAAAGCAGGGGGCACACTGAAGCTTTCTTT

clone_size: NA
j_call: TRBJ2-2
v_call: TRBV10-3
d_call: NA
cdr3_aa: CAISDQGGTGTGSCFF
cdr3_nt: NA

clone_size: few
j_call: TRBJ2-5
v_call: TRBV9
d_call: NA
cdr3_aa: CASSVYDSSVETQYF
cdr3_nt: TGTGCCAGCAGCGTATATGATTCTAGCGTGGAGACCCAGTACTTC

clone_size: few
j_call: TRBJ1-2
v_call: TRBV4-3
d_call: NA
cdr3_aa: CASSQDLGGRTYGYTF
cdr3_nt: TGCGCCAGCAGCCAAGATCTTGGGGGACGGACCTATGGCTACACCTTC

clone_size: NA
j_call: TRBJ2-7
v_call: TRBV7-2
d_call: NA
cdr3_aa: CASRVQPDDFNEQYF
cdr3_nt: TGTGCCAGCAGGGTTCAACCCGACGATTTCAATGAGCAGTACTTC

clone_size: few
j_call: TRBJ1-4
v_call: TRBV28
d_call: NA
cdr3_aa: CASSLTVEMVF
cdr3_nt: TGTGCCAGCAGTCTGACGGTAGAAATGGTTTTT

clone_size: NA
j_call: TRBJ1-5
v_call: TRBV2
d_call: NA
cdr3_aa: CASSDARANQPQHF
cdr3_nt: TGTGCCAGCAGTGATGCCAGGGCAAATCAGCCCCAGCATTTT

clone_size: many
j_call: TRBJ1-6
v_call: TRBV6-5
d_call: NA
cdr3_aa: CACSSRQPRDSPLHF
cdr3_nt: TGTGCCTGTTCATCGAGGCAGCCTCGCGATTCACCCCTCCACTTT

clone_size: many
j_call: TRBJ1-4
v_call: TRBV10-1
d_call: NA
cdr3_aa: CASGAGEKLFF
cdr3_nt: TGCGCCAGCGGGGCCGGGGAAAAACTGTTTTTT

clone_size: few
j_call: TRBJ2-7
v_call: TRBV12-3/TRBV12-4
d_call: TRBD2
cdr3_aa: CASTNRREAGERREQYF
cdr3_nt: TGTGCCAGCACCAACCGCCGGGAAGCGGGAGAGAGGCGGGAGCAGTACTTC

clone_size: few
j_call: TRBJ1-5
v_call: TRBV6-5
d_call: TRBD1
cdr3_aa: CASSYSGTVLQPQHF
cdr3_nt: TGTGCCAGCAGTTACTCAGGGACAGTCTTACAGCCCCAGCATTTT

clone_size: few
j_call: TRBJ1-3
v_call: TRBV6-6
d_call: NA
cdr3_aa: CASSYGKAFTGNTIYF
cdr3_nt: TGTGCCAGCAGTTATGGCAAGGCTTTTACTGGAAACACCATATATTTT

clone_size: NA
j_call: TRBJ1-1
v_call: TRBV29-1
d_call: NA
cdr3_aa: CSVVAQAGNTEAFF
cdr3_nt: TGCAGCGTTGTGGCACAGGCGGGGAACACTGAAGCTTTCTTT

clone_size: many
j_call: TRBJ1-2
v_call: TRBV6-5
d_call: NA
cdr3_aa: CASSETQGLYGYTF
cdr3_nt: TGTGCCAGCAGTGAAACACAGGGACTCTATGGCTACACCTTC

clone_size: many
j_call: TRBJ1-4
v_call: TRBV29-1
d_call: NA
cdr3_aa: CSVEDPVFKLFF
cdr3_nt: TGCAGCGTTGAAGATCCCGTGTTTAAACTGTTTTTT

clone_size: few
j_call: TRBJ2-5
v_call: TRBV6-1
d_call: NA
cdr3_aa: CASRATESGGTQYF
cdr3_nt: TGTGCCAGCAGAGCGACAGAGAGCGGTGGGACCCAGTACTTC

clone_size: NA
j_call: TRBJ1-6
v_call: TRBV7-2
d_call: NA
cdr3_aa: CASSQGGGRVNSPLHF
cdr3_nt: TGCGCCAGCAGCCAAGGAGGGGGACGGGTAAATTCACCCCTCCACTTT

clone_size: few
j_call: TRBJ2-7
v_call: TRBV20-1
d_call: NA
cdr3_aa: CSAREGGRSGDEQYF
cdr3_nt: TGCAGTGCTAGAGAGGGGGGTCGTTCGGGGGACGAGCAGTACTTC

clone_size: few
j_call: TRBJ2-5
v_call: TRBV20-1
d_call: TRBD2
cdr3_aa: CSAMGLAGGPQETQYF
cdr3_nt: TGCAGTGCTATGGGACTAGCGGGAGGGCCACAAGAGACCCAGTACTTC

clone_size: NA
j_call: TRBJ2-2
v_call: TRBV20-1
d_call: NA
cdr3_aa: CSARDFSLRAGELFF
cdr3_nt: NA

clone_size: once
j_call: TRBJ2-7
v_call: TRBV7-2
d_call: TRBD1
cdr3_aa: CASSQDDGQGREQYF
cdr3_nt: TGCGCCAGCAGCCAAGACGATGGACAGGGCCGCGAGCAGTACTTC

clone_size: NA
j_call: TRBJ2-1
v_call: TRBV5-1
d_call: TRBD2
cdr3_aa: CASSLPSGANEQFF
cdr3_nt: TGCGCCAGCAGTTTACCTAGCGGGGCCAATGAGCAGTTCTTC

clone_size: NA
j_call: TRBJ1-6
v_call: TRBV7-2
d_call: NA
cdr3_aa: CASSDSGVLNSPLHF
cdr3_nt: TGTGCCAGCAGCGACTCAGGGGTCCTGAATTCACCCCTCCACTTT

clone_size: NA
j_call: TRBJ2-5
v_call: TRBV20-1
d_call: TRBD2
cdr3_aa: CSATSGGGLQETQYF
cdr3_nt: TGCAGTGCCACTAGCGGGGGAGGCCTCCAAGAGACCCAGTACTTC

clone_size: NA
j_call: TRBJ2-5
v_call: TRBV12-3/TRBV12-4
d_call: TRBD2
cdr3_aa: CASSLGGAKTQYF
cdr3_nt: TGTGCCAGCAGTTTGGGAGGGGCGAAGACCCAGTACTTC

clone_size: NA
j_call: TRBJ2-2
v_call: TRBV7-9
d_call: NA
cdr3_aa: CASSLDQGELFF
cdr3_nt: TGTGCCAGCAGCTTAGACCAGGGGGAGCTGTTTTTT

clone_size: many
j_call: TRBJ2-5
v_call: TRBV12-3/TRBV12-4
d_call: TRBD2
cdr3_aa: CASSPGGTQETQYF
cdr3_nt: TGTGCCAGCAGCCCCGGGGGGACCCAAGAGACCCAGTACTTC

clone_size: many
j_call: TRBJ1-4
v_call: TRBV7-9
d_call: NA
cdr3_aa: CASSLTGGHEKLFF
cdr3_nt: TGTGCCAGCAGCTTAACGGGGGGGCATGAAAAACTGTTTTTT

clone_size: NA
j_call: TRBJ2-5
v_call: TRBV20-1
d_call: TRBD1
cdr3_aa: CSASRTGRETQYF
cdr3_nt: TGCAGTGCTAGCCGGACAGGGAGAGAGACCCAGTACTTC

clone_size: NA
j_call: TRBJ2-2
v_call: TRBV10-3
d_call: NA
cdr3_aa: CASSSPLRTVEPGELFF
cdr3_nt: TGTGCCAGCAGCTCCCCACTCAGGACCGTCGAACCCGGGGAGCTGTTTTTT

clone_size: NA
j_call: TRBJ1-6
v_call: TRBV7-2
d_call: NA
cdr3_aa: CASSSVGVLNSPLHF
cdr3_nt: TGTGCCAGCAGCTCCGTGGGGGTCCTGAATTCACCCCTCCACTTT

clone_size: NA
j_call: TRBJ2-3
v_call: TRBV7-9
d_call: TRBD2
cdr3_aa: CASRPAAGGGDTQYF
cdr3_nt: TGTGCCAGCAGGCCGGCAGCGGGGGGTGGTGATACGCAGTATTTT

clone_size: few
j_call: TRBJ1-1
v_call: TRBV7-3
d_call: TRBD1
cdr3_aa: CASSLEQGASDLNTEAFF
cdr3_nt: TGTGCCAGCAGCTTGGAGCAGGGGGCGTCGGATTTGAACACTGAAGCTTTCTTT

clone_size: NA
j_call: TRBJ1-2
v_call: TRBV2
d_call: NA
cdr3_aa: CASRRDGLGGYTF
cdr3_nt: TGTGCCAGCAGGAGAGACGGGCTGGGAGGCTACACCTTC

clone_size: many
j_call: TRBJ1-2
v_call: TRBV5-5
d_call: TRBD1
cdr3_aa: CASSASTGTYGYTF
cdr3_nt: TGTGCCAGCAGCGCTTCGACAGGGACTTATGGCTACACCTTC

clone_size: NA
j_call: TRBJ2-7
v_call: TRBV4-1
d_call: TRBD1
cdr3_aa: CASSIHIQGAYEQYF
cdr3_nt: TGCGCCAGCAGCATACACATACAGGGGGCCTACGAGCAGTACTTC

clone_size: many
j_call: TRBJ1-1
v_call: TRBV29-1
d_call: NA
cdr3_aa: CSGGSRNMNTEAFF
cdr3_nt: TGCAGCGGGGGGAGTCGGAACATGAACACTGAAGCTTTCTTT

clone_size: once
j_call: TRBJ1-1
v_call: TRBV5-1
d_call: NA
cdr3_aa: CASSLGSEGTEAFF
cdr3_nt: TGCGCCAGCAGCCTAGGCAGTGAGGGCACTGAAGCTTTCTTT

clone_size: many
j_call: TRBJ1-1
v_call: TRBV6-5
d_call: NA
cdr3_aa: CASGILGAEAFF
cdr3_nt: TGTGCCAGCGGCATATTGGGAGCTGAAGCTTTCTTT

clone_size: many
j_call: TRBJ2-5
v_call: TRBV5-6
d_call: NA
cdr3_aa: CASSFVQQETQYF
cdr3_nt: TGTGCCAGCAGCTTCGTCCAGCAAGAGACCCAGTACTTC

clone_size: NA
j_call: TRBJ1-4
v_call: TRBV9
d_call: NA
cdr3_aa: CASSVGPSEKLFF
cdr3_nt: TGTGCCAGCAGCGTAGGCCCTTCCGAAAAACTGTTTTTT